Each of the 6 T cell receptor beta chains below was sequenced from the same sample in a study of T cells in Graves' hyperthyroidism and ophthalmopathy (dated by TCRdb to between 2018 and 2021). To prepare the library, multiplex PCR was applied. These reads were obtained on an Illumina HiSeq 2000. The TCR beta CDR3 regions were amplified from the RNA transcripts. For the first round of RT-PCR on the TCR CDR3, the HTBI primer set was used together with the Qiagen OneStep RT-PCR kit. TCRdb passed the public sequencing reads through fastp at Q25 and MiXCR, retaining productive beta sequences. Merged by CDR3 protein, the rows form single entries marked with the most common genes and DNA. Recorded for this sample are more than 500,000 distinct CDR3 sequences; roughly 14% of them occurred a single time. The leading ten clones occupy about 4% of the sample. What was sequenced was blood. These receptors were taken from a woman aged 40 to 49 with Graves' ophthalmopathy.

This clonotype was counted many times. The junction differs from germline at one of its ends, possibly a read error. The V and J genes are TRBV29-1 and TRBJ1-2; 9 nucleotides match TRBD1. The CDR3 is made up of 13 amino acids. Germline-derived CDR1 and CDR2 are SQVTM and ANQGSEA. CDR3 nucleotides: TGCAGCGTTGAGCTACAGGGGGCCAATGGCTGCACCTTC. Its protein is CSVELQGANGCTF.

At least ten counts were recorded for this clonotype. V is TRBV12-5 and J is TRBJ1-2; TRBD1 might be the D (5 bases). Trimming stripped 0 bases from V and 3 bases from J, with 14 bases between. The CDR3 length is 16 residues. Germline CDR1 is LGHNT and CDR2 is FRNRAP. In nucleotides, the CDR3 is TGTGCTAGTGGTTTGGTACGGGGACCCTCTGACTATGGCTACACCTTC. This encodes CASGLVRGPSDYGYTF.

This clonotype was seen many times. The rearrangement links TRBV13 to TRBJ2-7; D uncertain. V lost 5 bases, J lost 3 bases, and 11 bases lay in between. The germline V gene encodes CDR1 PRHDT and CDR2 FYEKMQ (reference sequence). CDR3 length equals 13 residues. CDR3 residues: CASSDTTDYEQYF. CDR3 nucleotide sequence: TGTGCCAGCAGCGACACAACAGACTACGAGCAGTACTTC.

This rearrangement joins TRBV5-1 to TRBJ1-2; tentatively, D is TRBD1 (6 bases). CDR3 size: 16 residues. The V gene's germline CDR1 is SGHRS and CDR2 YFSETQ. Trimming took 4 bases from V and 4 from J, leaving 20 bases between them. The CDR3 nucleotides read TGCGCCAGCAGCCCCGAACCCACAGGGATGGGCTATGGCTACACCTTC. Amino acids: CASSPEPTGMGYGYTF.

This clonotype appeared a few times. The CDR3 coding sequence is TGTGCCAGCTCACCACAGTCAGGGGACAATCAGCCCCAGCATTTT. Residues: CASSPQSGDNQPQHF. The chain joins TRBV18 to TRBJ1-5; the D gene is possibly TRBD1 (6 bases). V was clipped by 1 base and J by 3 bases, with 10 bases between them. This CDR3 comprises 15 residues. In germline, CDR1 is KGHSH, CDR2 LQKENI.

This clonotype was counted many times. The chain combines TRBV12-3 or TRBV12-4 with TRBJ2-7, with 14 positions matching TRBD2. This CDR3 comprises 15 residues. The trim removed 5 bases at V and 6 bases at J, leaving 6 bases unmatched. The CDR3 DNA follows: TGTGCCAGCAGTGGGGGACTAGCGGGAGTCGGCGAGCAGTACTTC. Its protein product is CASSGGLAGVGEQYF.